A selection of T cell receptor beta chains follows, all from one sample in a study of T cell repertoires in cytomegalovirus infection. From the reads, TCRdb called clonotypes with MiXCR, one entry per CDR3 protein. Of 200,000 to 250,000 distinct CDR3 sequences listed, approximately 38% are singletons. These receptors lack a known antigen. The specimen was CD8+ T cells from cultured PBMCs, collected from culture after CMV antigen stimulation. The receptors shown here come from a human donor in good health (CMV status not recorded). Some clones in this sample may be carry-over from other donors' samples. Both conserved end residues are part of each CDR3. D genes are given only for firm matches.

j_gene: TRBJ2-5
v_gene: TRBV5-5
d_gene: TRBD2
CDR3aa: CASSLAWGGGPGETQYF

j_gene: TRBJ2-5
v_gene: TRBV7-3
d_gene: TRBD2
CDR3aa: CASSVIAGGIETQYF

j_gene: TRBJ2-1
v_gene: TRBV12-3/TRBV12-4
d_gene: .
CDR3aa: CASSLHGQQMDEQFF

j_gene: TRBJ2-1
v_gene: TRBV5-5
d_gene: TRBD2
CDR3aa: CASTRGDYQFF

j_gene: TRBJ1-5
v_gene: TRBV28
d_gene: .
CDR3aa: CASSLLGDSQPQHF

j_gene: TRBJ1-5
v_gene: TRBV5-1
d_gene: .
CDR3aa: CARLRRENGNQPQHF

j_gene: TRBJ2-3
v_gene: TRBV10-3
d_gene: .
CDR3aa: CAIKDREVGTDTQYF

j_gene: TRBJ2-2
v_gene: TRBV6-1
d_gene: .
CDR3aa: CASSELATGRPGELFF

j_gene: TRBJ2-1
v_gene: TRBV4-1
d_gene: .
CDR3aa: CASSLRQIGVSYNEQFF

j_gene: TRBJ1-1
v_gene: TRBV29-1
d_gene: .
CDR3aa: CSVEELRTEAFF

j_gene: TRBJ2-3
v_gene: TRBV12-3/TRBV12-4
d_gene: TRBD2
CDR3aa: CASSLPTGRGRTDTQYF

j_gene: TRBJ1-1
v_gene: TRBV19
d_gene: .
CDR3aa: CASSIAGTEAFF

j_gene: TRBJ2-7
v_gene: TRBV5-4
d_gene: TRBD2
CDR3aa: CASSYGTSANYEQYF

j_gene: TRBJ2-7
v_gene: TRBV6-6
d_gene: TRBD1
CDR3aa: CASRLGTGRFHEQYF

j_gene: TRBJ2-3
v_gene: TRBV4-1
d_gene: .
CDR3aa: CASSQGIGPSTDTQYF

j_gene: TRBJ2-1
v_gene: TRBV29-1
d_gene: .
CDR3aa: CSVEKAQGGRDEQFF

j_gene: TRBJ1-4
v_gene: TRBV6-1
d_gene: .
CDR3aa: CASSPYRAADEKLFF

j_gene: TRBJ1-2
v_gene: TRBV6-5
d_gene: TRBD1
CDR3aa: CASSTHRSGTGGRYGYTF

j_gene: TRBJ1-2
v_gene: TRBV7-3
d_gene: TRBD1
CDR3aa: CASSSWEAGQGDYGYTF

j_gene: TRBJ1-1
v_gene: TRBV7-2
d_gene: .
CDR3aa: CASSLDSIGSKTESFF

j_gene: TRBJ2-2
v_gene: TRBV5-5
d_gene: .
CDR3aa: CASSLRCANTGELFF

j_gene: TRBJ2-1
v_gene: TRBV28
d_gene: TRBD2
CDR3aa: CASTEEGLVSPNEQFF

j_gene: TRBJ1-1
v_gene: TRBV7-6
d_gene: TRBD1
CDR3aa: CASSSPRGINTEAFF

j_gene: TRBJ2-5
v_gene: TRBV4-1
d_gene: TRBD2
CDR3aa: CASSQEAAGVKETQYF

j_gene: TRBJ2-5
v_gene: TRBV7-9
d_gene: TRBD2
CDR3aa: CASSSQSSGRERETQYF

j_gene: TRBJ2-7
v_gene: TRBV20-1
d_gene: TRBD1
CDR3aa: CSAPGTGVTPYEQYF

j_gene: TRBJ2-7
v_gene: TRBV7-6
d_gene: TRBD1
CDR3aa: CASSLPLGQGKSSKYF

j_gene: TRBJ2-2
v_gene: TRBV10-3
d_gene: TRBD2
CDR3aa: CAIRTQRGNTGELFF

j_gene: TRBJ1-1
v_gene: TRBV7-2
d_gene: .
CDR3aa: CASSLQQGVSTEAFF

j_gene: TRBJ1-5
v_gene: TRBV12-3/TRBV12-4
d_gene: .
CDR3aa: CASSHENQPQHF

j_gene: TRBJ2-2
v_gene: TRBV5-4
d_gene: TRBD1
CDR3aa: CASSSLAGTVLNTGELFF

j_gene: TRBJ2-1
v_gene: TRBV7-2
d_gene: TRBD1
CDR3aa: CAIFDRDRANNEQFF

j_gene: TRBJ1-6
v_gene: TRBV7-6
d_gene: TRBD1
CDR3aa: CASSLGGTANNSPLHF

j_gene: TRBJ2-7
v_gene: TRBV4-1
d_gene: .
CDR3aa: CASSQKLGGKDRVSFEQYF

j_gene: TRBJ2-2
v_gene: TRBV24-1
d_gene: TRBD1
CDR3aa: CATAPGTGWAGGTGELFF

j_gene: TRBJ1-1
v_gene: TRBV6-1
d_gene: .
CDR3aa: CASTQSGWPMNTEAFF

j_gene: TRBJ2-7
v_gene: TRBV7-6
d_gene: .
CDR3aa: CASSRRASERRSSYEQYF

j_gene: TRBJ1-2
v_gene: TRBV27
d_gene: .
CDR3aa: CASRPVIGETYGYTF

j_gene: TRBJ1-1
v_gene: TRBV11-2
d_gene: .
CDR3aa: CASSPDTSEAFF

j_gene: TRBJ2-5
v_gene: TRBV6-6
d_gene: .
CDR3aa: CASGPFRRSGQETQYF

j_gene: TRBJ1-4
v_gene: TRBV11-2
d_gene: .
CDR3aa: CASSPDGRGNEKLFF

j_gene: TRBJ2-7
v_gene: TRBV4-2
d_gene: .
CDR3aa: CASSQDDEQYF

j_gene: TRBJ1-1
v_gene: TRBV19
d_gene: .
CDR3aa: CASRPRRTENTEAFF

j_gene: TRBJ2-6
v_gene: TRBV11-2
d_gene: .
CDR3aa: CASSPTRSFSGANVLTF

j_gene: TRBJ1-1
v_gene: TRBV9
d_gene: TRBD1
CDR3aa: CASSVWTGGTEAFF

j_gene: TRBJ1-5
v_gene: TRBV4-1
d_gene: TRBD1
CDR3aa: CASSQARTGGNQPQHF

j_gene: TRBJ2-2
v_gene: TRBV4-1
d_gene: .
CDR3aa: CASSHDGDTGELFF

j_gene: TRBJ2-7
v_gene: TRBV27
d_gene: TRBD1
CDR3aa: CASSYRDRGTYEQYF

j_gene: TRBJ2-3
v_gene: TRBV15
d_gene: .
CDR3aa: CATSFRGDTQYF

j_gene: TRBJ2-6
v_gene: TRBV27
d_gene: .
CDR3aa: CASSSGSGANVLTF

j_gene: TRBJ2-1
v_gene: TRBV28
d_gene: .
CDR3aa: CASSLSTRGNEQFF

j_gene: TRBJ1-2
v_gene: TRBV12-3/TRBV12-4
d_gene: TRBD1
CDR3aa: CASSPGQGSDYGYTF

j_gene: TRBJ1-4
v_gene: TRBV10-3
d_gene: .
CDR3aa: CAISETGQGPPRATNEKLFF

j_gene: TRBJ2-7
v_gene: TRBV7-9
d_gene: TRBD1
CDR3aa: CASSLHSRDRIYEQYF

j_gene: TRBJ2-7
v_gene: TRBV28
d_gene: .
CDR3aa: CASSLYGVGYEQYF

j_gene: TRBJ1-1
v_gene: TRBV11-2
d_gene: TRBD1
CDR3aa: CASSLSYPGQGYSEAFF

j_gene: TRBJ2-1
v_gene: TRBV28
d_gene: TRBD1
CDR3aa: CASSFGQGDVYNEQFF

j_gene: TRBJ2-7
v_gene: TRBV7-2
d_gene: .
CDR3aa: CASSLAGGVGRHYEQYF

j_gene: TRBJ2-2
v_gene: TRBV4-2
d_gene: .
CDR3aa: CASSQEGEVGGTGELFF

j_gene: TRBJ1-2
v_gene: TRBV11-2
d_gene: TRBD1
CDR3aa: CASSLRQGSYGYTF